The rows below give T cell receptor beta chains drawn from one sample of a study of shared clonotypes between healthy human individuals. Here immunoSEQ multiplex PCR was the method, and the copy in TCRdb shows in-frame clones only, minus some. This table holds some 2,400,000 clones, around 95% found once. The specimen sequenced was naive CD4+ T cells sorted from blood. These TCRs come from a man aged 18 to 35 in good health. CDR3s include the opening cysteine and the closing phenylalanine or tryptophan. D genes are given only for firm matches. Some rows have no size entry. The others give once, few or many, or a class for an expanded clone.

>TRBV5-1|TRBJ2-7|NA|NA
CASSLRNSYEQYF
TGCGCCAGCAGCTTGCGGAACTCCTACGAGCAGTACTTC
>TRBV18|TRBJ1-2|NA|NA
CASSPDHGYTF
TGTGCCAGCTCACCCGATCATGGCTACACCTTC
>TRBV5-1|TRBJ2-5|NA|NA
CASSLVFGGQETQYF
TGCGCCAGCAGCTTGGTTTTTGGGGGGCAAGAGACCCAGTACTTC
>TRBV11-2|TRBJ1-2|NA|TRBD1
CASSLRWTGDHYGYTF
TGTGCCAGCAGCTTAAGGTGGACAGGGGATCACTATGGCTACACCTTC
>TRBV9|TRBJ2-3|NA|TRBD2
CASSVRAGGPSGADTQYF
TGTGCCAGCAGCGTGAGAGCGGGAGGGCCTTCGGGAGCAGATACGCAGTATTTT
>TRBV30|TRBJ1-1|NA|NA
CAWSWQGRSTEAFF
TGTGCCTGGAGTTGGCAGGGGAGAAGCACTGAAGCTTTCTTT
>TRBV27|TRBJ1-6|NA|TRBD1
CASSLSEQGNSPLHF
TGTGCCAGCAGTTTATCCGAACAGGGGAATTCACCCCTCCACTTT
>TRBV2|TRBJ2-7|once|NA
CAIPKTPDSYEQYF
TGTGCCATTCCGAAGACACCGGATTCCTACGAGCAGTACTTC
>TRBV2|TRBJ1-5|NA|TRBD1
CASREDRGGNQPQHF
TGTGCCAGCAGAGAAGACAGGGGGGGCAATCAGCCCCAGCATTTT
>TRBV7-2|TRBJ2-5|NA|NA
CASSSGLHQETQYF
TGTGCCAGCAGCTCCGGGCTGCACCAAGAGACCCAGTACTTC
>TRBV29-1|TRBJ2-7|NA|NA
CSVEDLAEQYF
TGCAGCGTGGAGGATCTGGCCGAGCAGTACTTC
>TRBV18|TRBJ2-2|once|TRBD2
CASSILAGDTGELFF
TGTGCCAGCTCGATACTAGCGGGAGACACCGGGGAGCTGTTTTTT
>TRBV28|TRBJ2-5|NA|NA
CASKSGRGSPQETQYF
TGTGCCAGCAAATCCGGTCGGGGGAGCCCCCAAGAGACCCAGTACTTC
>TRBV28|TRBJ1-6|NA|NA
CASSFGGLGRPLHF
TGTGCCAGCAGTTTCGGAGGGCTGGGAAGGCCCCTCCACTTT
>TRBV29-1|TRBJ1-5|NA|NA
CSVVWQVDQPQHF
TGCAGCGTTGTTTGGCAGGTGGATCAGCCCCAGCATTTT
>TRBV29-1|TRBJ2-2|NA|NA
CSVEEFGSTNTGELFF
TGCAGCGTTGAAGAATTCGGGAGCACGAACACCGGGGAGCTGTTTTTT
>TRBV19|TRBJ1-2|NA|TRBD1
CASNAGTGGQYGYTF
TGTGCCAGTAATGCCGGGACAGGGGGCCAGTATGGCTACACCTTC
>TRBV19|TRBJ1-2|NA|NA
CASTRGDYSNYGYTF
TGTGCCAGTACCAGGGGAGACTATTCGAACTATGGCTACACCTTC
>TRBV5-6|TRBJ2-3|NA|TRBD2
CASSLDTRLAGGSDTQYF
TGTGCCAGCAGCCTGGATACCCGACTAGCGGGAGGGTCAGATACGCAGTATTTT
>TRBV9|TRBJ2-3|NA|NA
CASSVVGTTDTQYF
TGTGCCAGCAGCGTAGTTGGGACCACAGATACGCAGTATTTT
>TRBV4-1|TRBJ2-7|NA|NA
CASSRSHRNYEQYF
TGCGCCAGCAGCCGATCGCACAGAAACTACGAGCAGTACTTC
>TRBV18|TRBJ2-4|NA|NA
CASSPPAGDGSKNIQYF
TGTGCCAGCTCACCACCGGCCGGGGACGGGTCCAAAAACATTCAGTACTTC
>TRBV9|TRBJ2-7|NA|TRBD1
CASSGRGTYEQYF
TGTGCCAGCAGCGGCAGGGGGACCTACGAGCAGTACTTC
>TRBV7-9|TRBJ1-4|NA|NA
CASSLGAGNEKLFF
TGTGCCAGCAGCTTAGGGGCGGGCAATGAAAAACTGTTTTTT
>TRBV29-1|TRBJ2-3|NA|TRBD2
CSVGRTSGTDTQYF
TGCAGCGTTGGACGGACTAGCGGCACAGATACGCAGTATTTT
>TRBV5-1|TRBJ2-7|NA|NA
CASSGSPYEQYF
TGCGCCAGCAGCGGCTCACCTTACGAGCAGTACTTC
>TRBV7-8|TRBJ2-1|NA|TRBD2
CASTPMGAGGSQSYNEQFF
TGTGCCAGCACACCCATGGGGGCGGGAGGTTCCCAATCCTACAATGAGCAGTTCTTC
>TRBV6-6|TRBJ1-3|NA|NA
CASSYSLGSGNTIYF
TGTGCCAGCAGTTACTCGCTGGGGTCTGGAAACACCATATATTTT
>TRBV19|TRBJ1-6|NA|NA
CASSIDQGTNSPLHF
TGTGCCAGTAGTATCGACCAGGGGACAAATTCACCCCTCCACTTT
>TRBV18|TRBJ2-3|NA|NA
CASLSPSTDTQYF
TGTGCCAGCCTTTCGCCTAGCACAGATACGCAGTATTTT
>TRBV6-5|TRBJ2-7|NA|TRBD2
CASTRAGGGEQYF
TGTGCCAGCACCAGAGCGGGGGGCGGCGAGCAGTACTTC
>TRBV2|TRBJ2-1|once|TRBD2
CASRFGLAGLTYNEQFF
TGTGCCAGCAGATTCGGACTAGCGGGTCTCACCTACAATGAGCAGTTCTTC
>TRBV7-2|TRBJ2-1|NA|NA
CASSLGQGSHNEQFF
TGTGCCAGCAGCTTGGGGCAGGGGTCACACAATGAGCAGTTCTTC
>TRBV18|TRBJ1-1|NA|NA
CASSPTVLNTEAFF
TGTGCCAGCTCACCGACAGTCCTGAACACTGAAGCTTTCTTT
>TRBV6-5|TRBJ2-7|NA|NA
CASSRGLRNEQYF
TGTGCCAGCAGCCGAGGACTAAGAAACGAGCAGTACTTC
>TRBV2|TRBJ2-7|NA|TRBD1
CASSRDRGVGAYEQYF
TGTGCCAGCAGTCGGGACAGGGGTGTAGGTGCCTACGAGCAGTACTTC
>TRBV28|TRBJ2-5|NA|NA
CASSPPRGETQYF
TGTGCCAGCAGCCCCCCTCGGGGTGAGACCCAGTACTTC
>TRBV28|TRBJ1-4|NA|TRBD1
CASSSFDREGEKLFF
TGTGCCAGCAGTTCCTTTGACAGGGAAGGTGAAAAACTGTTTTTT
>TRBV18|TRBJ2-7|NA|NA
CASSPTAGLTYEQYF
TGTGCCAGCTCCCCCACAGCGGGCCTAACCTACGAGCAGTACTTC
>TRBV28|TRBJ2-5|NA|NA
CASSPGQSQETQYF
TGTGCCAGCAGTCCCGGACAGAGCCAAGAGACCCAGTACTTC
>TRBV7-2|TRBJ1-2|few|NA
CASTREGNYGYTF
TGTGCCAGCACCCGCGAGGGGAACTATGGCTACACCTTC
>TRBV2|TRBJ2-3|NA|NA
CASSPGSPTDTQYF
TGTGCCAGCAGCCCCGGGTCCCCCACAGATACGCAGTATTTT